This T cell receptor (beta chain) comes out of a study of cytomegalovirus exposure and HLA in healthy donors. CDR1 is SGDLS, CDR2 YYNGEE, per germline. The CDR3 totals 15 residues. Trimming pared 0 bases from V and 1 base from J, leaving 10 bases between. The PCR made use of 60 Vbeta and 13 Jbeta primers. TCRdb keeps only in-frame clones here, not all; method: immunoSEQ multiplex PCR. The sample carries around 250,000 clones, around 90% recorded once. Points from the study as a whole: In a later analysis, specific HLA alleles were associated with 15,000 to 20,000 TCR beta sequences at a 0.05 false discovery rate. What a later analysis reportedly showed was that an Asian-associated ancestry cluster had fewer N-insertions than the 666-donor mean. A later analysis revealed that TCR association rates differed between HLA loci, peaking at DRB1 and bottoming out at HLA-C.

In its sample, this clone was seen a few times. Its antigen is undetermined. This specimen includes other DNA sequences encoding the same CDR3. The sequenced sample consisted of PBMCs. This chain joins TRBV9 and TRBJ1-1; a weak D match, TRBD1 (5 bases). The source of this sequence is a girl aged 2 to 9 in good health and CMV-seronegative. CDR3 in DNA: TGTGCCAGCAGCGTAGCTCCAGGGTGGAACACTGAAGCTTTCTTT. It translates to CASSVAPGWNTEAFF. Together with reference TRBV9 and TRBJ1-1, the CDR3 gives the full variable domain: DSGVTQTPKHLITATGQRVTLRCSPRSGDLSVYWYQQSLDQGLQFLIQYYNGEERAKGNILERFSAQQFPDLHSELNLSSLELGDSALYFCASSVAPGWNTEAFFGQGTRLTVV.